Only one count was recorded for the clone carrying this T cell receptor (beta chain). This table comes from immunoSEQ multiplex PCR, and its TCRdb copy is limited to in-frame clones, with some not included. The sample consists of roughly 380,000 clones, about 88% of them appearing once. This sample is part of a study of blood T cell repertoires in COVID-19. Across the whole study: The United States, Italy and Spain were the sources of the acute and convalescent COVID-19 samples. Nucleic acid was either cDNA or gDNA, and it came from T cells, B-cell-depleted T cells, or PBMCs.

CDR1 MDHEN and CDR2 SYDVKM come from the germline V gene. The CDR3 spans 16 residues. Trimming shortened V by 5 bases and J by 2 bases, and 19 bases separated the two germline ends. Followed longitudinally, the Seattle patients had been enrolled during active infection. The receptor was isolated from a middle-aged woman with COVID-19, enrolled during active disease. Sequenced sample: peripheral blood. The chain recombines TRBV28 with TRBJ2-7; TRBD2 is a possible D gene (6 bases). The CDR3 here is CASSPLAAEGAYEQYF. DNA for the CDR3: TGTGCCAGCAGTCCTTTAGCGGCAGAAGGGGCCTACGAGCAGTACTTC.